Listed below are T cell receptor beta chains from one sample, sequenced in a study of shared clonotypes between healthy human individuals. Profiled with immunoSEQ multiplex PCR; TCRdb holds only in-frame clones, not every one. The sample includes over a million clones, about 96% of them seen just once. Input material: naive CD4+ T cells sorted from blood. The origin of the receptors is a man younger than 40 in good health. CDR3s include the opening cysteine and the closing phenylalanine or tryptophan. Fields, in order: CDR3 protein, CDR3 DNA, CDR3 length, V gene, clone size, D gene, J gene. D genes are given only for firm matches. Clone size is shown for a subset of rows, as once, few, many or a class of expanded clone.

CASSYSRVGYYEQYF,TGTGCCAGCAGTTACTCGAGGGTAGGGTACTACGAGCAGTACTTC,15,TRBV6-5,NA,NA,TRBJ2-7
CASSATRVQSEKLFF,TGTGCCAGCAGTGCTACCCGGGTCCAGAGTGAAAAACTGTTTTTT,15,TRBV2,NA,NA,TRBJ1-4
CASKKQGMDEQYF,TGTGCCAGCAAGAAACAAGGGATGGACGAGCAGTACTTC,13,TRBV2,few,NA,TRBJ2-7
CASSRGTSGSADEQFF,TGTGCCAGCAGCCGCGGGACTAGCGGGAGTGCTGATGAGCAGTTCTTC,16,TRBV7-2,NA,TRBD2,TRBJ2-1
CASSISRGGLGLAFF,TGTGCCAGCAGTATCTCTCGTGGGGGGCTGGGTTTGGCTTTCTTT,15,TRBV28,NA,NA,TRBJ1-1
CASSQRLAASYNEQFF,TGTGCCAGCAGCCAAAGACTAGCGGCTTCCTACAATGAGCAGTTCTTC,16,TRBV5-4,NA,TRBD2,TRBJ2-1
CASSPRGNSNTGELFF,TGTGCCAGCAGCCCTAGGGGGAACTCGAACACCGGGGAGCTGTTTTTT,16,TRBV7-8,NA,NA,TRBJ2-2
CASSLSGVYAQYF,TGCGCCAGCAGCTTGAGCGGGGTTTACGCCCAGTACTTC,13,TRBV5-1,NA,TRBD2,TRBJ2-5
CASSSNQPQHF,TGTGCCAGCAGTTCGAATCAGCCCCAGCATTTT,11,TRBV6-1,NA,NA,TRBJ1-5
CASSKGKASTDTQYF,TGTGCCAGCAGCAAAGGAAAGGCTAGCACAGATACGCAGTATTTT,15,TRBV21-1,NA,NA,TRBJ2-3
CASSLSGGGKTQYF,TGTGCCAGCAGTTTATCTGGAGGGGGTAAGACCCAGTACTTC,14,TRBV27,NA,NA,TRBJ2-5
CASSRDQRASGAYEQYF,TGTGCCAGCAGTAGGGATCAAAGGGCTAGCGGGGCCTACGAGCAGTACTTC,17,TRBV9,few,TRBD2,TRBJ2-7
CASSPIRGDQPQHF,TGTGCCAGCTCACCAATTCGAGGCGATCAGCCCCAGCATTTT,14,TRBV18,NA,NA,TRBJ1-5
CASSLAPGGQETQYF,TGTGCCAGCAGCTTAGCGCCAGGGGGACAAGAGACCCAGTACTTC,15,TRBV7-9,NA,TRBD1,TRBJ2-5
CASSQLESATDTQYF,TGCGCCAGCAGCCAACTAGAGTCAGCAACAGATACGCAGTATTTT,15,TRBV4-1,once,NA,TRBJ2-3
CASSLYLDRLYGYTF,TGTGCCAGCAGTTTATACCTCGACAGACTCTATGGCTACACCTTC,15,TRBV28,NA,NA,TRBJ1-2
CASSLAGGPYEQYF,TGCGCCAGCAGCTTGGCCGGGGGTCCGTACGAGCAGTACTTC,14,TRBV5-1,NA,NA,TRBJ2-7
CASRKTGPQYF,TGTGCCAGTAGGAAGACAGGACCGCAGTATTTT,11,TRBV19,NA,NA,TRBJ2-3
CASSRPQGPNTGELFF,TGTGCCAGTAGTAGACCTCAGGGACCTAACACCGGGGAGCTGTTTTTT,16,TRBV19,NA,NA,TRBJ2-2
CASSTRQNNQPQHF,TGTGCCAGCAGCACTCGACAGAACAATCAGCCCCAGCATTTT,14,TRBV27,NA,NA,TRBJ1-5
CASRETRYEQYF,TGTGCCAGCAGAGAAACACGCTACGAGCAGTACTTC,12,TRBV6-1,NA,NA,TRBJ2-7
CASGGTGKPDTQYF,TGTGCCAGCGGCGGGACAGGGAAACCAGATACGCAGTATTTT,14,TRBV6-6,NA,TRBD1,TRBJ2-3
CASSFEVATDTQYF,TGTGCCAGCAGTTTTGAGGTGGCCACAGATACGCAGTATTTT,14,TRBV28,NA,NA,TRBJ2-3
CASSSWTQGLTEAFF,TGTGCCAGCAGCTCCTGGACTCAAGGGCTGACTGAAGCTTTCTTT,15,TRBV7-8,NA,NA,TRBJ1-1
CASSSGAAGAYNEQFF,TGTGCCAGCAGCTCAGGCGCAGCGGGAGCCTACAATGAGCAGTTCTTC,16,TRBV7-3,NA,TRBD2,TRBJ2-1
CAWSSRLTLPGYTF,TGTGCCTGGAGTTCGCGACTAACACTTCCTGGCTACACCTTC,14,TRBV30,NA,NA,TRBJ1-2
CASSHLPRTGRPETQYF,TGTGCCAGCAGCCACCTACCGAGGACAGGGAGACCAGAGACCCAGTACTTC,17,TRBV7-2,NA,TRBD1,TRBJ2-5
CASSLVNEQYF,TGTGCCAGCAGCTTAGTCAACGAGCAGTACTTC,11,TRBV11-2,NA,NA,TRBJ2-7
CASSLGDQRNEQFF,TGTGCCAGCAGCTTAGGGGACCAACGCAATGAGCAGTTCTTC,14,TRBV11-2,NA,NA,TRBJ2-1
CASSLTLAGLDTQYF,TGTGCCAGCAGCTTAACGTTAGCGGGATTAGATACGCAGTATTTT,15,TRBV7-3,NA,TRBD2,TRBJ2-3
CASSGGLAGIISTDTQYF,TGCGCCAGCAGTGGGGGACTAGCGGGGATAATAAGCACAGATACGCAGTATTTT,18,TRBV5-1,NA,TRBD2,TRBJ2-3
CASSIQAGVGNEQFF,TGTGCCAGTAGTATTCAAGCGGGAGTAGGTAATGAGCAGTTCTTC,15,TRBV19,NA,TRBD2,TRBJ2-1
CASSFLGAGGQETQYF,TGCGCCAGCTCATTCCTGGGGGCGGGAGGCCAAGAGACCCAGTACTTC,16,TRBV5-1,NA,TRBD2,TRBJ2-5
CASSLSLTSGADTQYF,TGTGCCAGCAGCTTGAGTTTGACTAGCGGGGCAGATACGCAGTATTTT,16,TRBV5-4,NA,TRBD2,TRBJ2-3
CASSAASSNEQFF,TGTGCCAGCAGCGCGGCTAGTTCCAATGAGCAGTTCTTC,13,TRBV13,NA,NA,TRBJ2-1
CSARGARGGNEQFF,TGCAGCGCGAGGGGGGCTAGAGGTGGCAATGAGCAGTTCTTC,14,TRBV29-1,NA,NA,TRBJ2-1
CASSLAGLAGAYNEQFF,TGTGCCAGCAGCTTAGCGGGGCTAGCGGGAGCCTACAATGAGCAGTTCTTC,17,TRBV11-3,NA,TRBD2,TRBJ2-1
CASSFWTTGKGGPYNEQFF,TGTGCCAGCAGCTTCTGGACTACCGGGAAGGGGGGACCCTACAATGAGCAGTTCTTC,19,TRBV11-3,NA,NA,TRBJ2-1
CASLNRGGANPGELFF,TGTGCCAGCCTCAACCGAGGGGGCGCGAACCCCGGGGAGCTGTTTTTT,16,TRBV11-2,once,TRBD1,TRBJ2-2
CASSTGATNEKLFF,TGTGCCAGCAGCACAGGAGCAACTAATGAAAAACTGTTTTTT,14,TRBV5-4,NA,NA,TRBJ1-4
CASRSLDSFNQPQHF,TGTGCCAGCAGAAGCCTAGACAGTTTCAATCAGCCCCAGCATTTT,15,TRBV27,NA,NA,TRBJ1-5
CASSYRAGGPTDTQYF,TGTGCCAGCAGTTACAGGGCGGGAGGCCCCACAGATACGCAGTATTTT,16,TRBV25-1,once,TRBD2,TRBJ2-3
CASQWEQNQRGTGSYEQYF,TGTGCCAGCCAATGGGAGCAAAACCAGCGGGGGACAGGCTCCTACGAGCAGTACTTC,19,TRBV2,NA,NA,TRBJ2-7
CASSQLGNTYEQYF,TGTGCCAGCAGCCAATTGGGCAACACCTACGAGCAGTACTTC,14,TRBV14,NA,NA,TRBJ2-7
CASSPTRGENTEAFF,TGTGCCAGCTCACCAACTAGGGGTGAGAACACTGAAGCTTTCTTT,15,TRBV18,NA,NA,TRBJ1-1
CASSLDGTEKETQYF,TGTGCCAGCAGCTTAGATGGGACAGAGAAGGAGACCCAGTACTTC,15,TRBV11-2,NA,TRBD1,TRBJ2-5
CASSSSRLAGLPIEQYF,TGTGCCAGCAGCTCGTCCCGACTAGCGGGGCTCCCCATCGAGCAGTACTTC,17,TRBV7-8,NA,TRBD2,TRBJ2-7
CASSGYSGTGTDTQYF,TGTGCCAGCAGTGGATATAGCGGGACAGGGACAGATACGCAGTATTTT,16,TRBV25-1,once,NA,TRBJ2-3
CASSLGLANNEQFF,TGTGCCAGCAGCTTAGGACTAGCGAACAATGAGCAGTTCTTC,14,TRBV5-4,NA,TRBD2,TRBJ2-1
CASSSDPGGPYEQFF,TGTGCCAGCAGCTCAGACCCGGGAGGGCCCTATGAGCAGTTCTTC,15,TRBV9,NA,TRBD2,TRBJ2-1